This entry concerns a single TCR beta chain. Treatment given: randomized to nivolumab then ipilimumab (arm A) or the reverse (arm B). This record belongs to a study of sequential checkpoint blockade in melanoma. Overall study context: Under 25 patients had matched tumor biopsies before treatment and at week 13 after nivolumab or ipilimumab alone.

Per the germline V gene, CDR1 is SGHRS and CDR2 is YFSETQ. With 4 bases removed from V and 5 bases from J, the gap between germline ends came to 18 bases. This CDR3 has 15 residues. Assay used: immunoSEQ multiplex PCR; TCRdb lists only in-frame clones, some missing. The data contain roughly 5,400 clones, roughly 28% of them singletons. The chain employs TRBV5-1 and TRBJ2-5; D possibly uses TRBD1 or TRBD2 (5 bases each). Sequencing was performed on tumor tissue (inferred from file names), taken from a patient given nivolumab and ipilimumab in sequence. The clonotype comes from a human donor with melanoma. The CDR3: CASSRGGVGDETQYF. Written as DNA, the CDR3 is TGCGCCAGCAGCCGGGGTGGCGTGGGGGATGAGACCCAGTACTTC.